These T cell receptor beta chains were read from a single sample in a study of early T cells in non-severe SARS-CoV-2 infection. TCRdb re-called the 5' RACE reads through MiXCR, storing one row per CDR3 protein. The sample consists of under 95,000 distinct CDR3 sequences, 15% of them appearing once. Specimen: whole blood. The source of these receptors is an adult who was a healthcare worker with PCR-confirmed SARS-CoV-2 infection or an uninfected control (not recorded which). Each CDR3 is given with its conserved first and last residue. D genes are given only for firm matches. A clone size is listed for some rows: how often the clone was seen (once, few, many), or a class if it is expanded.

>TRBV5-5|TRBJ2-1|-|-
CASSFGMGFGYNEQFF
TGTGCCAGCAGCTTTGGGATGGGGTTCGGCTACAATGAGCAGTTCTTC
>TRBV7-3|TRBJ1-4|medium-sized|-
CASSSRESNEKLFF
TGTGCCAGCAGCAGCAGGGAATCTAATGAAAAACTGTTTTTT
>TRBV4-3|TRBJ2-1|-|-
CASSQDQNYNEQFF
TGCGCCAGCAGCCAAGATCAGAACTACAATGAGCAGTTCTTC
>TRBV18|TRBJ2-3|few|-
CASSPNIYTDTQYF
TGTGCCAGCTCACCCAATATCTACACAGATACGCAGTATTTT
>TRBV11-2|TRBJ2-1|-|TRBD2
CASSVLAGLYNEQFF
TGTGCCAGCAGCGTTTTAGCGGGGTTGTACAATGAGCAGTTCTTC
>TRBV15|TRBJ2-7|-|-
CATSRDAHYEQYF
TGTGCCACCAGCAGAGATGCACACTACGAGCAGTACTTC
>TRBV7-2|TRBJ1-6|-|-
CASSLVAQENPLHF
TGTGCCAGCAGCTTAGTGGCCCAGGAAAATCCCCTCCACTTT
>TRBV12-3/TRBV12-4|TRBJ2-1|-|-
CASSFPSLWLFF
TGTGCCAGCAGTTTTCCGTCCCTTTGGCTGTTCTTC
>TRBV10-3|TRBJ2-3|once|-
CASLDRSTDTQYF
TGTGCCAGCCTAGACAGATCCACAGATACGCAGTATTTT
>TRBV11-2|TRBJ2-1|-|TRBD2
CASRAGAQFF
TGTGCCAGCCGAGCGGGAGCCCAGTTCTTC
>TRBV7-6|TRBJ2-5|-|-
CASSLGYTRQTQYF
TGTGCCAGCAGCTTAGGATACACGAGGCAGACCCAGTACTTC
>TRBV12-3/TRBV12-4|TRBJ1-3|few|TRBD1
CASSTGGWGNTIYF
TGTGCCAGCAGTACAGGGGGATGGGGGAACACCATATATTTT
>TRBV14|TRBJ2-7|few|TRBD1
CASRPTGTGVYEQYF
TGTGCCAGCAGACCTACCGGGACAGGGGTCTACGAGCAGTACTTC
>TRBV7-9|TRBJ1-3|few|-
CASSQVTGNTIYF
TGTGCCAGCAGCCAAGTCACAGGAAACACCATATATTTT
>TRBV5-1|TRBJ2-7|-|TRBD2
CASSLGASGSDEQYF
TGCGCCAGCAGCTTGGGGGCTAGCGGGAGTGACGAGCAGTACTTC
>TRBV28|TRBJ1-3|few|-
CASSFTRGGSGNTIYF
TGTGCCAGCAGTTTCACCCGGGGCGGCTCTGGAAACACCATATATTTT
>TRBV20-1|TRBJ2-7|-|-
CSANKGGLGAYEQYF
TGCAGTGCAAACAAAGGGGGGCTAGGTGCTTACGAGCAGTACTTC
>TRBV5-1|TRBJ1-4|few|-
CASSEEATNEKLFF
TGCGCCAGCAGCGAGGAGGCAACTAATGAAAAACTGTTTTTT
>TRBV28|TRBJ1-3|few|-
CASSSPGSSGNTIYF
TGTGCCAGCAGTAGTCCCGGAAGCTCTGGAAACACCATATATTTT
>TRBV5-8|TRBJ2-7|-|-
CASSLVKSLYEQYF
TGTGCCAGCAGCTTGGTTAAGAGTCTCTACGAGCAGTACTTC
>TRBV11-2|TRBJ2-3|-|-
CASSLELPDTQYF
TGTGCCAGCAGCTTAGAATTACCAGATACGCAGTATTTT
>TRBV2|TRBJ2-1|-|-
CASSERGTPEQFF
TGTGCCAGCAGTGAAAGGGGGACCCCTGAGCAGTTCTTC
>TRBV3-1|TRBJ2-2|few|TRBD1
CASSRQGTGELFF
TGTGCCAGCAGCCGACAGGGGACCGGGGAGCTGTTTTTT
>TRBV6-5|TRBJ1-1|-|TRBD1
CASSDQTGGVTEAFF
TGTGCCAGCAGTGACCAGACAGGGGGTGTCACTGAAGCTTTCTTT
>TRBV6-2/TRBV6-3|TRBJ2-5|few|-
CASSYRRGRQETQYF
TGTGCCAGCAGTTATCGACGGGGGAGGCAAGAGACCCAGTACTTC
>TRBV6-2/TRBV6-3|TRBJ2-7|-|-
CASSYAGTSPSEQYF
TGTGCCAGCAGTTACGCGGGAACAAGCCCCAGCGAGCAGTACTTC
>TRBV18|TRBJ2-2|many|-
CAASGPTGELFF
TGTGCCGCCAGCGGCCCCACCGGGGAGCTGTTTTTT
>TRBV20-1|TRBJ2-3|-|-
CSAQAGPTDTQYF
TGCAGTGCCCAGGCCGGGCCCACAGATACGCAGTATTTT
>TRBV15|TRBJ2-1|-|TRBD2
CATSREWGGEQFF
TGTGCCACCAGCAGAGAATGGGGGGGAGAGCAGTTCTTC
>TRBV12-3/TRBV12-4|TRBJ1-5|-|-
CASSPLGRNQPQHF
TGTGCCAGCAGCCCACTCGGGCGCAATCAGCCCCAGCATTTT
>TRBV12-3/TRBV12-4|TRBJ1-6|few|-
CASSYVGSYNSPLHF
TGTGCCAGCAGTTACGTGGGCTCCTATAATTCACCCCTCCACTTT
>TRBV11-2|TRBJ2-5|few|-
CASSLGQYQETQYF
TGTGCCAGCAGCTTAGGGCAGTACCAAGAGACCCAGTACTTC
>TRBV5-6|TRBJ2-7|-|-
CASSLGAGVYEQYF
TGTGCCAGCAGCTTGGGGGCAGGGGTCTACGAGCAGTACTTC
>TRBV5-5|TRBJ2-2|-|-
CASSLFRRDANTGELFF
TGTGCCAGCAGCTTGTTTCGTCGGGATGCGAACACCGGGGAGCTGTTTTTT
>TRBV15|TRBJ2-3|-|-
CATSQRSRTDTQYF
TGTGCCACCAGTCAAAGATCTCGCACAGATACGCAGTATTTT
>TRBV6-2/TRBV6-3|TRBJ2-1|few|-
CASSYSERNEQFF
TGTGCCAGCAGTTACTCCGAAAGGAATGAGCAGTTCTTC
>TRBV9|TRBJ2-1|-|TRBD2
CASSALGLAVYNEQFF
TGTGCCAGCAGCGCCCTAGGACTAGCAGTATACAATGAGCAGTTCTTC
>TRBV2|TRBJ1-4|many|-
CASSAVPTEKLFF
TGTGCCAGCAGTGCTGTACCGACAGAGAAACTGTTTTTT
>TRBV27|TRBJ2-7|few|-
CASRGPGVNYEQYF
TGTGCCAGCAGGGGGCCCGGGGTTAACTACGAGCAGTACTTC
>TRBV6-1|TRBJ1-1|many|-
CASGRGMGNTEAFF
TGTGCCAGCGGCAGGGGAATGGGAAACACTGAAGCTTTCTTT
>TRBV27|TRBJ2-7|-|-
CASSLSPVGAYEQYF
TGTGCCAGCAGTTTATCGCCGGTAGGGGCCTACGAGCAGTACTTC
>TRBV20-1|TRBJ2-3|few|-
CSGTGPETVTQYF
TGCAGTGGAACGGGACCAGAAACCGTTACGCAGTATTTT
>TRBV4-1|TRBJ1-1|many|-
CASSQMSQGIRGARNTEAFF
TGCGCCAGCAGCCAAATGTCTCAAGGTATTCGGGGGGCCAGGAACACTGAAGCTTTCTTT
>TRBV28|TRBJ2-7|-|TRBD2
CASTTGRGGYEQYF
TGTGCCAGCACCACGGGCCGGGGGGGCTACGAGCAGTACTTC
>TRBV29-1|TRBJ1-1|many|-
CSVTTNTEAFF
TGCAGCGTCACAACGAACACTGAAGCTTTCTTT
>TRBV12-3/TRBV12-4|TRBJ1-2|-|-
CASSLGAANYGYTF
TGTGCCAGCAGTTTGGGGGCCGCTAACTATGGCTACACCTTC
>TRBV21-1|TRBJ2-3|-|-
CASRPINFHPSTDTQYF
TGTGCCAGCAGACCGATCAACTTCCACCCGAGCACAGATACGCAGTATTTT